This TCR beta chain originates from a study of cytomegalovirus exposure and HLA in healthy donors. Regarding the study as a whole: In a later analysis, V- and J-gene trimming of beta chains associated with a DCLRE1C missense variant, replicated independently.

CDR3 size: 16 residues. CDR1 MNHGY and CDR2 SVAAGI come from the germline V gene. Trimming removed 0 bases from V and 5 bases from J; junction bases left unmatched: 8. A word on this clone: The antigen remains undetermined.

60 Vbeta and 13 Jbeta primers were used in PCR. Assay: immunoSEQ multiplex PCR; the TCRdb copy retains only in-frame clones and omits some. Of 140,000 to 150,000 clones listed, 60% to 85% are singletons. The clonotype originates from a man younger than 45 in good health and CMV-seronegative. The sequenced sample consisted of PBMCs. The rearrangement joins TRBV6-9 to TRBJ2-7; the match to TRBD1 covers 9 bases. This chain's CDR3 is CASSYSGQGSKDEQYF. CDR3 coding DNA: TGTGCCAGCAGTTATTCTGGACAGGGGAGCAAGGACGAGCAGTACTTC.